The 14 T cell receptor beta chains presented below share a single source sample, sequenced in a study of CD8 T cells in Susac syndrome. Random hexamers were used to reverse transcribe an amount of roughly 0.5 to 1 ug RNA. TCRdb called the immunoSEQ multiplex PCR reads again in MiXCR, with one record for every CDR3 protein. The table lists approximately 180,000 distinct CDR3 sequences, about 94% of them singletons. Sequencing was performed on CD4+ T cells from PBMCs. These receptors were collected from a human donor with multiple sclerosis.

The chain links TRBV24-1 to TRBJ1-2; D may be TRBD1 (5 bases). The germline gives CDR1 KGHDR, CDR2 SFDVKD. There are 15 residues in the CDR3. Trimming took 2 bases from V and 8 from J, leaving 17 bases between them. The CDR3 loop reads CATSDSKAGMYGYTF. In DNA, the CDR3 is TGTGCCACCAGTGATTCGAAAGCAGGGATGTACGGCTACACCTTC.

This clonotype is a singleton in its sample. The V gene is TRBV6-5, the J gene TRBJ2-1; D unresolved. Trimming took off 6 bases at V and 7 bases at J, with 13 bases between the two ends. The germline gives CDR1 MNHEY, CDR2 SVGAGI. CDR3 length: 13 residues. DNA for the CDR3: TGTGCCAGCAGCCTCCCCGGTGGGAATGAGCAGTTCTTC. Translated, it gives CASSLPGGNEQFF.

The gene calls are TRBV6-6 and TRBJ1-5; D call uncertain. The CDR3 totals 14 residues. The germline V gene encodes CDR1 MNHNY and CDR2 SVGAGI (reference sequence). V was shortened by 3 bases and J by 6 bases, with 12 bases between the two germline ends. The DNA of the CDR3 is TGTGCCAGCAGTTATGGCCCGGGAAGTCAGCCCCAGCATTTT. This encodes CASSYGPGSQPQHF.

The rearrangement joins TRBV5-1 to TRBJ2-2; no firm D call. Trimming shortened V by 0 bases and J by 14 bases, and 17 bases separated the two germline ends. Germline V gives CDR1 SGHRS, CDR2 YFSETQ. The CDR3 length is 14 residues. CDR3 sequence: CASSLENPTGRLFF. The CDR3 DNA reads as TGCGCCAGCAGCTTGGAAAACCCGACGGGCCGACTGTTTTTT.

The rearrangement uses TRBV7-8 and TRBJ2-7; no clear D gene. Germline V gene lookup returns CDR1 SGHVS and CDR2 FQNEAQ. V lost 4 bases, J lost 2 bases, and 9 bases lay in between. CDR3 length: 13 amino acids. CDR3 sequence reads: CASSSHVTYEQYF. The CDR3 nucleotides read TGTGCCAGCAGCTCCCATGTAACCTACGAGCAGTACTTC.

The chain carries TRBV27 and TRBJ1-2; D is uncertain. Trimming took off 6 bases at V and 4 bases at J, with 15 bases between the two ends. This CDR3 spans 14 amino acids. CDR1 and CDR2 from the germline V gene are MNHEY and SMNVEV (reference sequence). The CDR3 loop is CASRPMDGFYGYTF. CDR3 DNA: TGTGCCAGCAGGCCCATGGACGGATTCTATGGCTACACCTTC.

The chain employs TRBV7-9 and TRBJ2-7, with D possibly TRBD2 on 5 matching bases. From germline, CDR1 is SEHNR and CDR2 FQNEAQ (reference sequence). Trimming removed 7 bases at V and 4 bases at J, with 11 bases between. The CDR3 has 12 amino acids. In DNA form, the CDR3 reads TGTGCCAGCACCTTCGGGGTTTACGAGCAGTACTTC. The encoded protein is CASTFGVYEQYF.

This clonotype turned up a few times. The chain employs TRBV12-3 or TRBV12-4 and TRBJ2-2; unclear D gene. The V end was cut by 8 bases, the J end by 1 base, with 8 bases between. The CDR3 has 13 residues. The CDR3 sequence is CASSFWNTGELFF. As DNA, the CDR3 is TGTGCCAGCTCCTTTTGGAACACCGGGGAGCTGTTTTTT.

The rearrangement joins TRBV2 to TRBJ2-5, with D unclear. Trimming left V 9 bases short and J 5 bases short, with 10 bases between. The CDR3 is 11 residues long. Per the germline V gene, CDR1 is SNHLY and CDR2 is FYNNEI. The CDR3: CASTVWETQYF. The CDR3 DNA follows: TGTGCCAGTACAGTATGGGAGACCCAGTACTTC.

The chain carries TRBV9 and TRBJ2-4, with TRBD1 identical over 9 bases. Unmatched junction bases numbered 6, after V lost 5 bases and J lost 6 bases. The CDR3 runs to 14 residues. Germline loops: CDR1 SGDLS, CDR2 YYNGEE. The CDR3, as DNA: TGTGCCAGCAGTGATCCGGGACAGGGAAACATTCAGTACTTC. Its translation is CASSDPGQGNIQYF. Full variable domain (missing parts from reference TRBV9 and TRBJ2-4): DSGVTQTPKHLITATGQRVTLRCSPRSGDLSVYWYQQSLDQGLQFLIQYYNGEERAKGNILERFSAQQFPDLHSELNLSSLELGDSALYFCASSDPGQGNIQYFGAGTRLSVL.

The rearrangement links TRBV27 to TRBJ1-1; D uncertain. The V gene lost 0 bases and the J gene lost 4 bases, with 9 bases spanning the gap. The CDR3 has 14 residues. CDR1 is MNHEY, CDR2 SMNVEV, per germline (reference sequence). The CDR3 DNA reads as TGTGCCAGCAGTTTATCGGGGATTTTCACTGAAGCTTTCTTT. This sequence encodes CASSLSGIFTEAFF.

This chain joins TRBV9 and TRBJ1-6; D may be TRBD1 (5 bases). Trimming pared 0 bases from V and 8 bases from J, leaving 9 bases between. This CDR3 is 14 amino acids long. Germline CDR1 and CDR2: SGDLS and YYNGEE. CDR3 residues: CASSVGSTDSPLHF. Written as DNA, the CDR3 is TGTGCCAGCAGCGTAGGGTCGACAGATTCACCCCTCCACTTT.

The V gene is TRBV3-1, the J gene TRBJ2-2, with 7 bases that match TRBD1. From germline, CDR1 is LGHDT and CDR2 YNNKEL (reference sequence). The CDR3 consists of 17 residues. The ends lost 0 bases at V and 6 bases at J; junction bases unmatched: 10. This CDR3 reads CASSQEKRTGGPGELFF. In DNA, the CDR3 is TGTGCCAGCAGCCAAGAGAAGCGGACAGGAGGACCCGGGGAGCTGTTTTTT. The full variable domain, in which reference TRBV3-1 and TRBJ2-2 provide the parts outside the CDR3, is DTAVSQTPKYLVTQMGNDKSIKCEQNLGHDTMYWYKQDSKKFLKIMFSYNNKELIINETVPNRFSPKSPDKAHLNLHINSLELGDSAVYFCASSQEKRTGGPGELFFGEGSRLTVL.

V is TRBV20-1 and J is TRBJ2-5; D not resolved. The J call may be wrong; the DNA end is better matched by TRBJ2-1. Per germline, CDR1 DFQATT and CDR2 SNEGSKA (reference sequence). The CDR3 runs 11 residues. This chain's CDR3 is CSARDSGSQFF. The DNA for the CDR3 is TGCAGTGCTAGAGATTCTGGGTCCCAGTTCTTC.